This entry features one T cell receptor beta chain sequence. Its antigen is unknown. These data originate in a study of cytomegalovirus exposure and HLA in healthy donors. The CDR3 is 14 amino acids. Trimming removed 4 bases from V and 3 bases from J, with 11 bases in between. CDR1 SNHLY and CDR2 FYNNEI come from the germline V gene. 13 Jbeta primers and 60 Vbeta primers were used for the PCR. Only in-frame clones appear in the TCRdb table, and some are missing; sequencing was by immunoSEQ multiplex PCR. Of around 150,000 clones listed, 70% to 85% were seen once; the top ten hold 1.2% to 1.5%. Study observations and caveats: TRBV6-2, TRBV6-3 and other indistinguishable V segments were excluded. Previously analyzed data showed that most TCR beta V segments were productive at a frequency of about 90% or about 30%.

The TCR was taken from a man aged 25-45 years in good health and CMV-seropositive. The J gene is TRBJ2-3, the V gene TRBV2; D is uncertain. Sequenced material: PBMCs. CDR3 protein: CASSVVSTTDTQYF. The CDR3 DNA reads TGTGCCAGCAGTGTAGTTTCCACTACAGATACGCAGTATTTT.